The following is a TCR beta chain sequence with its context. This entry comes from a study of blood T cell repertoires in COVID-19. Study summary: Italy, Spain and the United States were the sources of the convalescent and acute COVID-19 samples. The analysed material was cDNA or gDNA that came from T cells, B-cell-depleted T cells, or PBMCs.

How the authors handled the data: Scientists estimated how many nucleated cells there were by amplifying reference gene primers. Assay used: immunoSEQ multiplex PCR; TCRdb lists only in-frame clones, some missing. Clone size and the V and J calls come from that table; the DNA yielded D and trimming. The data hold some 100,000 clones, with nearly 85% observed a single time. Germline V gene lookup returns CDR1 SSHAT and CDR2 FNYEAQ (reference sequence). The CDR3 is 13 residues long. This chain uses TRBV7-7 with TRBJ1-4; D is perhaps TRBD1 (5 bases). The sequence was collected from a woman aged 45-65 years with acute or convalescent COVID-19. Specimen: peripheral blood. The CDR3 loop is CASAQGTNEKLFF. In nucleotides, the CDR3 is TGTGCTAGCGCTCAGGGAACTAATGAAAAACTGTTTTTT.